This T cell receptor (beta chain) was found in a study of CD8+ T cells in alopecia areata. Study observations and caveats: Whereas mice showed it more clearly, TCR sharing across patients was murkier, possibly because of HLA. Resident alphabeta T-cell populations of normal skin are likewise subject to sequencing in scalp samples.

The CDR3 totals 16 residues. Deletions cut 0 bases from V and 1 base from J, with 11 bases between. The germline CDR1 and CDR2 sequences are LGHNA and YSYQKL. After pooling, cutaneous lymph node cells were sorted with CD4, CD8alpha, NKG2D, NKG2ACE and other markers. This clone showed up just a few times. What it binds is unknown. Germline and genes: mouse. The CDR3 goes on 4 residues after the read ends, and that part is filled in from the germline J gene. The authors extracted RNA and reverse transcribed it into cDNA as the sequencing template. Sequenced by immunoSEQ multiplex PCR; TCRdb stores in-frame clones only, minus some. This repertoire holds 200,000 to 300,000 clones, and none appear only once.

The sequencing sample was made of CD4+ T cells sorted from a lymph node. This sequence joins TRBV2 and TRBJ2-3; possible D gene TRBD2, 6 bases. The source of this sequence is a C3H/HeJ mouse with alopecia areata. For the strain, the MHC haplotype given is H2-k. The CDR3: CASSQDGGGGAETLYF. The sequenced CDR3 bases are TGTGCCAGCAGCCAAGATGGGGGAGGAGGTGCAGAA.